The 9 T cell receptor beta chains presented below share a single source sample, sequenced in a study of technical replicates of blood from several donors. Clones were sequenced by immunoSEQ multiplex PCR, and TCRdb holds only the in-frame ones, with some missing. The sample comprises some 11,000 clones, roughly 94% of which are singletons, and 7.2% rests with the top ten. Sequencing was carried out using PBMCs. Receptors originate from a human donor in good health.

The chain links TRBV2 to TRBJ2-2; 7 nucleotides line up with TRBD1. This CDR3 is 14 amino acids long. Germline lookup yields CDR1 SNHLY and CDR2 FYNNEI. V lost 7 bases, J lost 7 bases, and 9 bases stayed unmatched. CDR3 sequence: CASKGDSSLGELFF. In DNA form, the CDR3 reads TGTGCCAGCAAGGGGGACAGTAGTCTCGGGGAGCTGTTTTTT.

The rearrangement joins TRBV4-2 to TRBJ2-1; D is possibly TRBD2 (6 bases). The V and J ends lost 4 bases and 0 bases respectively, with 13 bases between them. Germline V gives CDR1 LGHNA, CDR2 YNFKEQ. The CDR3 is made up of 16 amino acids. The CDR3 bases are TGTGCCAGCAGCCTCGTGACCGGGAGCTCCTACAATGAGCAGTTCTTC. This codes for CASSLVTGSSYNEQFF.

J is TRBJ2-2 and V is TRBV18; 7 bases match TRBD1. Trimming at V came to 4 bases and at J to 2 bases, leaving 13 bases not matched to a gene. CDR3 length equals 18 residues. CDR1 KGHSH and CDR2 LQKENI come from the germline V gene. CDR3 sequence (DNA): TGTGCCAGCTCACAGATCAGGTTGGGACAGACTAACACCGGGGAGCTGTTTTTT. Protein product: CASSQIRLGQTNTGELFF.

The CDR3 region is CASSLGAGAGASYEQYF. Written as DNA, the CDR3 is TGTGCCAGCAGTTTAGGGGCAGGGGCCGGGGCCTCCTACGAGCAGTACTTC. J is TRBJ2-7 and V is TRBV28; tentatively, D is TRBD1 (6 bases). Trimming cost V 2 bases and J 0 bases, with 17 bases left between them. CDR1 is MDHEN, CDR2 SYDVKM, per germline. The CDR3 has 17 amino acids.

The chain couples TRBV6-5 to TRBJ1-2; D is undetermined. Deletions cut 0 bases from V and 3 bases from J, with 14 bases between. The germline V gene encodes CDR1 MNHEY and CDR2 SVGAGI. This CDR3 has 16 residues. The CDR3 here is CASSYSVYQAHYGYTF. CDR3 DNA: TGTGCCAGCAGTTACTCGGTTTATCAGGCCCACTATGGCTACACCTTC.

The rearrangement links TRBV2 to TRBJ2-5; 10 bases agree with TRBD1. CDR3 length: 13 amino acids. V lost 6 bases, J lost 5 bases, and 3 bases stayed unmatched. CDR1 and CDR2 (germline): SNHLY, FYNNEI. The DNA of the CDR3 is TGTGCCAGCAGCCAGGACAGGGGGGAGACCCAGTACTTC. Protein product: CASSQDRGETQYF.

The chain has TRBV6-6 and TRBJ2-2, with unresolved D. Germline loops: CDR1 MNHNY, CDR2 SVGAGI (reference sequence). The ends were cut back, 0 bases at V and 5 bases at J, with 4 bases in the middle. CDR3 length: 13 residues. In DNA form, the CDR3 reads TGTGCCAGCAGTTACTCTCAGACCGGGGAGCTGTTTTTT. Residues: CASSYSQTGELFF.

This clone appeared a single time. The chain recombines TRBV6-1 with TRBJ1-1; no firm D call. The germline V gene encodes CDR1 MNHNS and CDR2 SASEGT. The CDR3 runs to 20 residues. V shed 1 base and J shed 3 bases, with 27 bases lying between them. CDR3 region: CASSEEPAGYLAGLYTEAFF. In DNA form, the CDR3 reads TGTGCCAGCAGTGAAGAGCCGGCGGGTTATCTGGCAGGTTTGTACACTGAAGCTTTCTTT.

In its sample, this clone was seen a few times. The J gene is TRBJ2-7, the V gene TRBV6-5, with 10 positions matching TRBD2. V trimming: 8 bases; J trimming: 6 bases; junction bases outside the gene matches: 10. The CDR3 length is 14 residues. The germline gives CDR1 MNHEY, CDR2 SVGAGI. The CDR3, as DNA: TGTGCCAGCGGACATAGCGGGGGGCTCGGCGAGCAGTACTTC. Amino acid sequence: CASGHSGGLGEQYF.